This T cell receptor beta chain was sequenced for a study of CD8+ T cells in alopecia areata. RNA extraction was followed by reverse transcription into cDNA, which acted as the sequencing template. Assay: immunoSEQ multiplex PCR; the TCRdb copy retains only in-frame clones and omits some. The sample includes 170,000 or so clones, about 53% seen only once; the top ten take 10% to 14%. Treatment of the sample: oral pan-JAK inhibitor, 5-10 mg twice daily. With 4 bases clipped from V and 1 base from J, the junction kept 11 bases outside the gene matches. In germline, CDR1 is SNHLY, CDR2 FYNNEI. CDR3 length equals 19 residues.

V usage is TRBV2 and J usage is TRBJ2-1; 12 nucleotides match TRBD2. The input for sequencing was CD8+ T cells sorted from blood, taken at week 24, from a patient treated with tofacitinib. The clonotype was recovered from a human donor with alopecia areata. The CDR3 DNA follows: TGTGCCAGCAGTGGGGCTAGCGGGGGGGCCGATGGGTCCTACAATGAGCAGTTCTTC. The encoded protein is CASSGASGGADGSYNEQFF. Supplemented by reference TRBV2 and TRBJ2-1, the full variable domain reads EPEVTQTPSHQVTQMGQEVILRCVPISNHLYFYWYRQILGQKVEFLVSFYNNEISEKSEIFDDQFSVERPDGSNFTLKIRSTKLEDSAMYFCASSGASGGADGSYNEQFFGPGTRLTVL.